These 12 T cell receptor beta chains were all obtained from the same sample, sequenced in a study of blood T cell repertoires in COVID-19. Profiled with immunoSEQ multiplex PCR; TCRdb holds only in-frame clones, not every one. Of about 95,000 clones in the sample, about 89% were seen once. The sequencing sample was made of peripheral blood. All receptors come from a man in his sixties with COVID-19, enrolled during active disease.

V usage is TRBV5-1 and J usage is TRBJ2-3; D may be TRBD2 (5 bases). The CDR3 totals 14 residues. The germline V gene has CDR1 SGHRS and CDR2 YFSETQ. Trimming took 3 bases from V and 7 from J, leaving 15 bases between them. The CDR3 region is CASSSLAEGYTQYF. For the CDR3, the DNA is TGCGCCAGCAGCTCTCTAGCTGAAGGTTATACGCAGTATTTT.

V usage is TRBV12-3 or TRBV12-4 and J usage is TRBJ2-5; TRBD1 is a possible D gene (6 bases). CDR3 length: 13 amino acids. Trimming removed 6 bases at V and 1 base at J, with 9 bases between. The CDR3 spells CASSRDTQETQYF. The CDR3 DNA reads as TGTGCCAGCAGCCGGGACACCCAAGAGACCCAGTACTTC.

The J gene is TRBJ1-2, the V gene TRBV6-5; 7 bases match TRBD1. CDR1 and CDR2 (germline): MNHEY, SVGAGI. V shed 7 bases, J shed 8 bases, and the junction held 4 bases outside the gene matches. This CDR3 comprises 11 residues. CDR3 protein: CASISGGGYTF. DNA for the CDR3: TGTGCCAGCATTTCAGGGGGAGGCTACACCTTC.

This chain connects TRBV7-8 to TRBJ1-1; 9 bases match TRBD1. This CDR3 has 14 amino acids. Germline V gene lookup returns CDR1 SGHVS and CDR2 FQNEAQ. The V segment lost 5 bases and the J segment 5 bases; nucleotides outside the gene matches: 6. CDR3 nucleotide sequence: TGTGCCAGCAGCCCTCGGGACAGGGAAACTGAAGCTTTCTTT. This gives the protein CASSPRDRETEAFF.

This clone is a singleton in its sample. The chain recombines TRBV28 with TRBJ1-2, with TRBD1 as a possible D gene (6 bases). The CDR3 length is 11 residues. Trimming stripped 2 bases from V and 14 bases from J, with 12 bases between. Germline values: CDR1 MDHEN, CDR2 SYDVKM. CDR3 region: CASSLAGVGTF. The CDR3 DNA sequence: TGTGCCAGCAGTTTAGCAGGGGTGGGGACCTTC.

This clone was found a few times. The chain couples TRBV5-4 to TRBJ2-2, with TRBD1 as a possible D gene (7 bases). Deletions cut 4 bases from V and 4 bases from J, with 14 bases between. This CDR3 has 15 amino acids. Germline CDR1 is SGHNT and CDR2 is YYREEE (reference sequence). This chain's CDR3 is CASSPTGRPTGELFF. CDR3 DNA sequence: TGTGCCAGCAGCCCGACAGGGAGGCCCACCGGGGAGCTGTTTTTT.

This chain links TRBV11-3 with TRBJ2-7; tentatively, D is TRBD1 (5 bases). This CDR3 comprises 13 residues. The germline gives CDR1 SGHNT, CDR2 YENEEA. Trimming took off 11 bases at V and 4 bases at J, with 18 bases between the two ends. The CDR3 region is CASRERGSYEQYF. The DNA for the CDR3 is TGTGCCTCCCGAGAAAGGGGCTCTTACGAGCAGTACTTC.

The chain joins TRBV3-1 (or the pseudogene TRBV3-2) to TRBJ2-7; possibly TRBD2 for D (6 bases). Germline V lookup: CDR1 LGHDT, CDR2 YNNKEL (reference sequence). V was trimmed by 1 base and J by 3 bases, leaving 10 bases between them. This CDR3 spans 14 amino acids. This chain's CDR3 is CASSQAGLNYEQYF. CDR3 DNA: TGTGCCAGCAGCCAAGCTGGACTAAACTACGAGCAGTACTTC.

This clone was counted a single time. The gene calls are TRBV6-2 or TRBV6-3 and TRBJ2-1, with 15 bases that match TRBD2. The CDR3 is made up of 16 amino acids. V was clipped by 4 bases and J by 7 bases; unmatched bases: 5. Germline assignment: CDR1 MNHEY and CDR2 SVGEGT. The CDR3 region is CASSSRGLAGGNEQFF. DNA for the CDR3: TGTGCCAGCAGTTCGAGGGGACTAGCGGGAGGAAATGAGCAGTTCTTC.

The rearrangement links TRBV21-1 to TRBJ2-7; TRBD1, as called in the table, went unchecked against the DNA. TRBV21-1 is recorded as a pseudogene. The CDR3 contains 16 residues. In DNA form, the CDR3 reads TGTGCCAGCAGCACCTGGACAGGGAGGGGTTCCTACGAGCAGTACTTC. It is translated as CASSTWTGRGSYEQYF.

The V and J genes are TRBV10-3 and TRBJ1-1; TRBD1 matches at 7 bases. The CDR3 runs to 13 residues. Trimming removed 8 bases from V and 5 bases from J; junction bases left unmatched: 8. Per germline, CDR1 ENHRY and CDR2 SYGVKD. The CDR3 region has the DNA TGTGCCATCGAGACAGGGAAGGGAACTGAAGCTTTCTTT. Its translation: CAIETGKGTEAFF.

This sequence joins TRBV3-1 (or the pseudogene TRBV3-2) and TRBJ1-5; D perhaps matches TRBD1 (5 bases). This CDR3 comprises 18 residues. V was clipped by 3 bases and J by 0 bases, with 18 bases between them. Germline V gives CDR1 LGHDT, CDR2 YNNKEL (reference sequence). The CDR3 coding sequence is TGTGCCAGCAGCCAGGGGGTGGAGGGGCCTTATAGCAATCAGCCCCAGCATTTT. Amino acids: CASSQGVEGPYSNQPQHF.